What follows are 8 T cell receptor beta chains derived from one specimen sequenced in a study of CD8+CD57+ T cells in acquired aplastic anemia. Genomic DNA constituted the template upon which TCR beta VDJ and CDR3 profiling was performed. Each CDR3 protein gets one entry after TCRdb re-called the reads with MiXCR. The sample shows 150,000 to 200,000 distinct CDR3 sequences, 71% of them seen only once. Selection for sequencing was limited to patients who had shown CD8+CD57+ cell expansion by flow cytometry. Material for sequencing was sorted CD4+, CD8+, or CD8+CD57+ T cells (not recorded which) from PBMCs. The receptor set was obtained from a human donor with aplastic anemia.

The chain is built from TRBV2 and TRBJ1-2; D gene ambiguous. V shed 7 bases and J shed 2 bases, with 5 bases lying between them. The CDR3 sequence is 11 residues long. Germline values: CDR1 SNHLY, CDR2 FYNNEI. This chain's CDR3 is CASKENYGYTF. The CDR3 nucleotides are TGTGCCAGCAAGGAGAACTATGGCTACACCTTC.

CDR3 in amino acids: CSVTGANYGYTF. The CDR3 nucleotides read TGCAGTGTAACAGGGGCTAACTATGGCTACACCTTC. The chain uses TRBV20-1 and TRBJ1-2; 7 nucleotides line up with TRBD1. Losses at the gene ends were 7 bases for V and 0 bases for J; bases not matched to a gene: 2. Germline V CDR1 and CDR2: DFQATT, SNEGSKA (reference sequence). This CDR3 comprises 12 residues.

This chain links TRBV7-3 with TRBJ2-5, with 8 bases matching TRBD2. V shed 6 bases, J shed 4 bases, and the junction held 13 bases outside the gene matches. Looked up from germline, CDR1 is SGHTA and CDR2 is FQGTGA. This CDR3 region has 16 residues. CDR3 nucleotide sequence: TGTGCCAGCAGTCCCCGTGGGAGCGGGAGTCGAGAGACCCAGTACTTC. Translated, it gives CASSPRGSGSRETQYF.

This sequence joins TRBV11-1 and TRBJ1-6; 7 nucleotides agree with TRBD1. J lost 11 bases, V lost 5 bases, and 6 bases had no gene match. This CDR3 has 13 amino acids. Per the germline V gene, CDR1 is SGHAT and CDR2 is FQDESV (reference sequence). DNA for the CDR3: TGTGCCAGCAGCCTCGGACAGGCCGCACCCCTCCACTTT. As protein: CASSLGQAAPLHF.

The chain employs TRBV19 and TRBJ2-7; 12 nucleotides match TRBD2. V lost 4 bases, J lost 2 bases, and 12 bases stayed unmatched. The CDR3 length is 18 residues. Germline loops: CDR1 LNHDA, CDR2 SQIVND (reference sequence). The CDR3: CASSTLAILAGGAYEQYF. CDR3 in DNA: TGTGCCAGTAGTACATTGGCGATACTAGCGGGAGGCGCCTACGAGCAGTACTTC.

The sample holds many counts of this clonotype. The CDR3 reads CATGTGAYEQYF. CDR3 bases: TGTGCCACCGGGACAGGGGCCTACGAGCAGTACTTC. The chain uses TRBV19 and TRBJ2-7, with 10 bases identical to TRBD1. Germline CDR1 LNHDA, CDR2 SQIVND (reference sequence). The CDR3 loop spans 12 amino acids. V shed 10 bases, J shed 2 bases, and the junction held 2 bases outside the gene matches.

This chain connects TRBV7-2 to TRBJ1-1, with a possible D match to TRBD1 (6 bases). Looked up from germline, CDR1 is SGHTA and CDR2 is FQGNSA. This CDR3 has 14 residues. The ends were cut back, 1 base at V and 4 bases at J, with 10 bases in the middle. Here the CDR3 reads CASSLGIGGTEAFF. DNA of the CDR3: TGTGCCAGCAGCTTAGGAATAGGGGGCACTGAAGCTTTCTTT. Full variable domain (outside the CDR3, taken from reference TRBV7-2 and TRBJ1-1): GAGVSQSPSNKVTEKGKDVELRCDPISGHTALYWYRQSLGQGLEFLIYFQGNSAPDKSGLPSDRFSAERTGGSVSTLTIQRTQQEDSAVYLCASSLGIGGTEAFFGQGTRLTVV.

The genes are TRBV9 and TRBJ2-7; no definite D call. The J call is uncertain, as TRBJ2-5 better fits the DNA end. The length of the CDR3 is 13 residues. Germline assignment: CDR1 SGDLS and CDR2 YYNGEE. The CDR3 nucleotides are TGTGCCAGCAGCGTAGGCACCGCGGAGACCCAGTACTTC. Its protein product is CASSVGTAETQYF.